The source of this TCR beta chain is a study of blood T cell repertoires in COVID-19. Profiling relied on immunoSEQ multiplex PCR, and the TCRdb table lists in-frame clones only, not all of them. The sample holds 150,000 or so clones, around nine tenths seen once. V was pared by 4 bases and J by 2 bases, with 4 bases of the junction left unmatched. Germline V lookup: CDR1 SGDLS, CDR2 YYNGEE. The CDR3 runs to 16 residues. This rearrangement joins TRBV9 to TRBJ2-1; 12 nucleotides align to TRBD2. Specimen: peripheral blood. The receptor's source is a human donor in a cohort sampled during active COVID-19. The CDR3 DNA reads as TGTGCCAGCAGCCCGCCTAGCGGGAGGGCCTACAATGAGCAGTTCTTC. Its translation: CASSPPSGRAYNEQFF. Full variable domain (rest looked up from reference TRBV9 and TRBJ2-1): DSGVTQTPKHLITATGQRVTLRCSPRSGDLSVYWYQQSLDQGLQFLIQYYNGEERAKGNILERFSAQQFPDLHSELNLSSLELGDSALYFCASSPPSGRAYNEQFFGPGTRLTVL.